These 11 T cell receptor beta chains were sequenced from one sample in a study of Graves' ophthalmopathy and Graves' hyperthyroidism. From RNA, the CDR3 regions of TCR beta chains were amplified and sequenced. The first-round RT-PCR employed HTBI primers together with the Qiagen OneStep RT-PCR kit. A multiplex PCR was then performed as the second round. TCRdb redid the calling of the multiplex PCR reads with MiXCR, one entry per CDR3 protein. The repertoire has hundreds of thousands of distinct CDR3 sequences, 35% to 50% of them found once; the top ten carry roughly 3.5%. Material for sequencing was peripheral blood. The receptors come from an adult man with Graves' ophthalmopathy.

This clonotype was recorded many times. This sequence joins TRBV7-2 and TRBJ1-3; the D gene is possibly TRBD1 (6 bases). CDR3 length: 15 amino acids. Trimming left V 5 bases short and J 4 bases short, with 15 bases between. Germline values: CDR1 SGHTA, CDR2 FQGNSA. The CDR3 nucleotides read TGTGCCAGCAGCGCCTGGGCAGGGGTAGGAAACACCATATATTTT. It translates to CASSAWAGVGNTIYF.

In its sample, this clonotype was seen many times. V is TRBV19 and J is TRBJ1-2; D may be TRBD1 (5 bases). This CDR3 is built from 13 residues. V was cut by 11 bases and J by 5 bases, with 18 bases left in between. Germline V gives CDR1 LNHDA, CDR2 SQIVND (reference sequence). The CDR3 loop reads CAGHGGGFYGYTF. As DNA, the CDR3 is TGTGCCGGGCACGGCGGGGGGTTTTATGGCTACACCTTC.

The chain is built from TRBV7-7 and TRBJ2-6, with TRBD1 as a possible D gene (6 bases). The germline CDR1 and CDR2 sequences are SSHAT and FNYEAQ (reference sequence). V was clipped by 1 base and J by 5 bases, with 9 bases between them. There are 15 residues in the CDR3. For the CDR3, the DNA is TGTGCCAGCAGCTTAGGACAGGTCTGGGCCAACGTCCTGACTTTC. It yields the protein CASSLGQVWANVLTF. The full variable domain, in which reference TRBV7-7 and TRBJ2-6 provide the parts outside the CDR3, is GAGVSQSPRYKVTKRGQDVTLRCDPISSHATLYWYQQALGQGPEFLTYFNYEAQPDKSGLPSDRFSAERPEGSISTLTIQRTEQRDSAMYRCASSLGQVWANVLTFGAGSRLTVL.

This clonotype was detected ten times or more. The rearrangement links TRBV2 to TRBJ1-5; no reliable D call. This CDR3 region has 13 residues. Germline CDR1 is SNHLY and CDR2 is FYNNEI. With 3 bases removed from V and 6 bases from J, the gap between germline ends came to 9 bases. CDR3 sequence (DNA): TGTGCCAGCAGTGACCCCGGTATTCAGCCCCAGCATTTT. Amino acid sequence: CASSDPGIQPQHF.

This clonotype occurred once. The chain's CDR3 is CASSAAGTGNEKLFF. The CDR3 DNA reads TGTGCCAGCAGCGCCGCCGGGACAGGGAATGAAAAACTGTTTTTT. The chain combines TRBV25-1 with TRBJ1-4, with TRBD1 matching 9 bases. The CDR3 contains 15 residues. The germline gives CDR1 MGHDK, CDR2 SYGVNS. V gave up 6 bases and J gave up 5 bases; unmatched junction bases: 7.

The J gene is TRBJ1-6, the V gene TRBV2; 8 bases are a match to TRBD1. Germline V gene sequence: CDR1 SNHLY, CDR2 FYNNEI. CDR3 length: 15 residues. V shed 6 bases, J shed 10 bases, and the junction held 11 bases outside the gene matches. The CDR3, as DNA: TGTGCCAGCAGGGGTACAGGGGGTACCGGGTCACCCCTCCACTTT. Translation: CASRGTGGTGSPLHF. The complete variable domain, with remaining parts taken from reference TRBV2 and TRBJ1-6, reads EPEVTQTPSHQVTQMGQEVILRCVPISNHLYFYWYRQILGQKVEFLVSFYNNEISEKSEIFDDQFSVERPDGSNFTLKIRSTKLEDSAMYFCASRGTGGTGSPLHFGNGTRLTVT.

This clonotype has a handful of counts. This chain uses TRBV7-2 with TRBJ2-7; possible D gene TRBD2, 6 bases. The germline gives CDR1 SGHTA, CDR2 FQGNSA. Between the trimmed V and J ends, which lost 5 bases and 7 bases, there was a span of 18 bases. This CDR3 is built from 14 residues. CDR3 bases: TGTGCCAGCAGCCGCGGGACCCCCCTGGGAGAGCAGTACTTC. This codes for CASSRGTPLGEQYF.

The chain has TRBV7-9 and TRBJ1-1, with 10 bases lining up with TRBD1. There are 14 residues in the CDR3. Germline V CDR1 and CDR2: SEHNR, FQNEAQ (reference sequence). V was clipped by 5 bases and J by 7 bases; unmatched bases: 7. CDR3 sequence (DNA): TGTGCCAGCAGCCTACGGACAGGGGGAAATGAAGCTTTCTTT. Encoded protein: CASSLRTGGNEAFF.

This clonotype was counted between two and nine times. The gene calls are TRBV10-3 and TRBJ2-7; D uncertain. V lost 10 bases to trimming and J lost 5 bases, with 15 bases between them. There are 12 residues in the CDR3. Germline CDR1 ENHRY, CDR2 SYGVKD. The CDR3: CATGTPGDEQYF. The CDR3 nucleotides read TGTGCCACCGGAACCCCAGGAGACGAGCAGTACTTC.

The chain links TRBV5-1 to TRBJ2-3; maybe TRBD2 (5 bases). The CDR3 sequence is 15 residues long. Germline V gene lookup returns CDR1 SGHRS and CDR2 YFSETQ. The V gene lost 2 bases and the J gene lost 2 bases, with 12 bases spanning the gap. CDR3 nucleotides: TGCGCCAGCAGCTTTGTGGACTTAAACACAGATACGCAGTATTTT. It is translated as CASSFVDLNTDTQYF.

This clonotype occurred a few times. The chain combines TRBV7-9 with TRBJ2-6, with D possibly matching TRBD1 (6 bases). Trimming cost V 5 bases and J 5 bases, with 25 bases left between them. The CDR3 covers 19 residues. Per the germline V gene, CDR1 is SEHNR and CDR2 is FQNEAQ (reference sequence). The CDR3 DNA follows: TGTGCCAGCAGCCCAGCCCCCGGGACACTAATTATCAGGGCCAACGTCCTGACTTTC. Translated: CASSPAPGTLIIRANVLTF. Based on the CDR3 plus reference TRBV7-9 and TRBJ2-6, the full variable domain is DTGVSQNPRHKITKRGQNVTFRCDPISEHNRLYWYRQTLGQGPEFLTYFQNEAQLEKSRLLSDRFSAERPKGSFSTLEIQRTEQGDSAMYLCASSPAPGTLIIRANVLTFGAGSRLTVL.